This passage covers 11 T cell receptor beta chains from one sample sequenced in a study of cytomegalovirus exposure and HLA in healthy donors. In the PCR, 60 Vbeta and 13 Jbeta primers were used. Method: immunoSEQ multiplex PCR; TCRdb's copy keeps in-frame clones and lacks some. The data contain about 140,000 clones, 70% to 85% of them seen just once; the ten biggest clones take up about 1.4%. The source material was PBMCs. Receptors originate from a man aged 30 to 45 in good health and CMV-seropositive.

This clone was seen only a few times. The V gene is TRBV5-1, the J gene TRBJ2-2, with 8 bases lining up with TRBD2. Per the germline V gene, CDR1 is SGHRS and CDR2 is YFSETQ. V shed 3 bases and J 0 bases; nucleotides not matched to a gene: 1. The CDR3 is 15 residues long. The CDR3 spells CASSSGLANTGELFF. CDR3 DNA sequence: TGCGCCAGCAGCTCGGGACTAGCGAACACCGGGGAGCTGTTTTTT.

This chain joins TRBV10-3 and TRBJ2-3; TRBD2 matches 10 bases. The CDR3 loop spans 16 amino acids. The ends lost 10 bases at V and 2 bases at J; junction bases unmatched: 12. CDR1 and CDR2 (germline): ENHRY, SYGVKD. This CDR3 reads CATQPSTSGYTDTQYF. CDR3 DNA: TGTGCCACTCAACCTTCGACTAGCGGGTACACAGATACGCAGTATTTT.

V and J are TRBV27 and TRBJ1-2, with 10 bases identical to TRBD1. The CDR3 is made up of 19 amino acids. In germline, CDR1 is MNHEY, CDR2 SMNVEV (reference sequence). Unmatched junction bases numbered 16, after V lost 4 bases and J lost 2 bases. For the CDR3, the DNA is TGTGCCAGCAGTTCCCCCGCCGGGACAGGGGAGGGGGGCAACTATGGCTACACCTTC. As protein: CASSSPAGTGEGGNYGYTF.

This rearrangement joins TRBV2 to TRBJ2-5; 8 bases match TRBD2. Germline lookup yields CDR1 SNHLY and CDR2 FYNNEI. CDR3 size: 17 residues. V dropped 2 bases and J dropped 5; count of bases not matched to a gene: 13. The CDR3 DNA follows: TGTGCCAGCAGTGAATCCATATGGGGCGGGGGGTTTGAGACCCAGTACTTC. Translating it yields CASSESIWGGGFETQYF.

V is TRBV28 and J is TRBJ1-5; no reliable D call. Trimming pared 2 bases from V and 9 bases from J, leaving 17 bases between. Per the germline V gene, CDR1 is MDHEN and CDR2 is SYDVKM. This CDR3 is 15 amino acids long. For the CDR3, the DNA is TGTGCCAGCAGTTTAATGTTTACCACTGGTGGGCCCCAGCATTTT. Its protein is CASSLMFTTGGPQHF.

The chain combines TRBV7-8 with TRBJ2-1; 11 bases fit TRBD2. Unmatched junction bases numbered 9, after V lost 5 bases and J lost 9 bases. This CDR3 is built from 15 residues. Germline CDR1 is SGHVS and CDR2 is FQNEAQ. The CDR3 DNA sequence: TGTGCCAGCAGCCCACAGACTAGCGGGACGCCTGAGCAGTTCTTC. As protein: CASSPQTSGTPEQFF.

This chain links TRBV10-2 with TRBJ2-7; D is possibly TRBD1 (5 bases). The CDR3 covers 14 residues. Germline lookup yields CDR1 WSHSY and CDR2 SAAADI. Trimming took off 3 bases at V and 6 bases at J, with 15 bases between the two ends. As DNA, the CDR3 is TGCGCCAGCAGTGAAGGGGCTCCCCCCCTCGAGCAGTACTTC. Encoded protein: CASSEGAPPLEQYF.

V usage is TRBV7-9 and J usage is TRBJ2-2; 8 nucleotides match TRBD1. Trimming cost V 3 bases and J 2 bases; bases outside gene matches: 8. The CDR3 consists of 17 residues. CDR1 is SEHNR, CDR2 FQNEAQ, per germline (reference sequence). The CDR3 here is CASSLPPGQANTGELFF. In nucleotides, the CDR3 is TGTGCCAGCAGCTTGCCTCCGGGACAGGCTAACACCGGGGAGCTGTTTTTT. Based on the CDR3 plus reference TRBV7-9 and TRBJ2-2, the full variable domain is DTGVSQNPRHKITKRGQNVTFRCDPISEHNRLYWYRQTLGQGPEFLTYFQNEAQLEKSRLLSDRFSAERPKGSFSTLEIQRTEQGDSAMYLCASSLPPGQANTGELFFGEGSRLTVL.

The chain carries TRBV29-1 and TRBJ2-1; no clear D. V lost 2 bases to trimming and J lost 13 bases, with 9 bases between them. CDR3 length equals 10 residues. CDR1 is SQVTM and CDR2 is ANQGSEA in the germline V gene. As DNA, the CDR3 is TGCAGCGTTGAAATAAGAGATCAGTTCTTC. Protein sequence: CSVEIRDQFF.

In the case of this clone: Other nucleotide sequences in the sample specify the same CDR3. The rearrangement uses TRBV27 and TRBJ2-1, with 7 bases identical to TRBD2. Losses at the gene ends were 2 bases for V and 5 bases for J; bases not matched to a gene: 6. The germline V gene has CDR1 MNHEY and CDR2 SMNVEV (reference sequence). The CDR3 has 15 residues. The CDR3 nucleotides are TGTGCCAGCAGTTTAAGGCTAGCGGTGAACAATGAGCAGTTCTTC. Its protein product is CASSLRLAVNNEQFF.

V gene TRBV28 combines with J gene TRBJ2-7; TRBD1 matches at 7 bases. The junction had 13 bases not matched to a gene; V was cut back by 7 bases and J by 7 bases. The CDR3 runs to 14 residues. CDR1 MDHEN and CDR2 SYDVKM come from the germline V gene. CDR3 sequence (DNA): TGTGCCAGCACCGCCGGGACAGCCCCTAAGGAGCAGTACTTC. This translates into CASTAGTAPKEQYF.